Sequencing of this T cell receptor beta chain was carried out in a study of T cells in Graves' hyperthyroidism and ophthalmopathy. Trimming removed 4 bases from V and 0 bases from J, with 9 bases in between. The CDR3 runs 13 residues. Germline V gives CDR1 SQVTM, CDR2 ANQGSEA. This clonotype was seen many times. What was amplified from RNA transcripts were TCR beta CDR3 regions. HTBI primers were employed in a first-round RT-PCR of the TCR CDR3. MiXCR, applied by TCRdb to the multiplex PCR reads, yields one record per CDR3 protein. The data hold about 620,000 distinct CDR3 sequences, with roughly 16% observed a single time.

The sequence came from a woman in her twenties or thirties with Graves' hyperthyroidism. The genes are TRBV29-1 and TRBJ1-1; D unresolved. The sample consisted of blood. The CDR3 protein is CSVVRRMNTEAFF. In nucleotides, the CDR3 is TGCAGCGTTGTTCGGAGAATGAACACTGAAGCTTTCTTT. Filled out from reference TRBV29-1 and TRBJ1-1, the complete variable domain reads SAVISQKPSRDICQRGTSLTIQCQVDSQVTMMFWYRQQPGQSLTLIATANQGSEATYESGFVIDKFPISRPNLTFSTLTVSNMSPEDSSIYLCSVVRRMNTEAFFGQGTRLTVV.